This T cell receptor (beta chain) appears in the sequencing data of a study of CD8+CD57+ T cells in acquired aplastic anemia. As for the study in general: The study obtained an average of around 3.1 ug of DNA from sorted CD4+ and CD8+ cells.

Whole-study findings and limits: Patient and control CD8+ Simpson's diversity was not significantly different.

V dropped 4 bases and J dropped 9 bases, with 16 bases sitting between them. Per the germline V gene, CDR1 is SGHRS and CDR2 is YFSETQ. The CDR3 is 13 residues long. Of note for this clonotype: Antigen unknown.

TCR beta VDJ and CDR3 were profiled, and genomic DNA was the template. Each CDR3 protein is one row after TCRdb ran MiXCR on the reads. This table has 400,000 to 500,000 distinct CDR3 sequences, just under 70% appearing once. This receptor was identified in a human donor in good health, serving as a control. This chain uses TRBV5-1 with TRBJ2-5; TRBD2 is a possible D gene (6 bases). Material for sequencing was sorted CD4+, CD8+, or CD8+CD57+ T cells (not recorded which) from PBMCs. The CDR3 reads CASSRGLAAPQYF. For the CDR3, the DNA is TGCGCCAGCAGCAGGGGACTGGCGGCCCCCCAGTACTTC.